The sequence of this TCR beta chain was determined in a study of T cell responses to AZD1222 COVID-19 vaccine (dated by TCRdb to about 2021). General notes on the study: AZD1222 recipients with second doses at about 4 weeks or about 12 weeks were pooled, because spike-specific TCR depth and breadth did not differ between schedules. A total of 233 trial participants underwent TCR sequencing, of whom some 200 had received two doses of AZD1222 and some 25 had received two doses of the MenACWY control vaccine. Trial participants were enrolled by age into 18-55, 56-69 and 70-plus year subgroups, with roughly 160, 29 and 62 TCR-sequenced participants respectively.

The research as a whole found: Only five or six AZD1222 recipients were SARS-CoV-2 seropositive at baseline, limiting conclusions about previously exposed vaccinees. The 56-69-year group was small, and its depth increase did not reach significance, likely because of low power. Nearly half of unique spike-specific TCRs reportedly recognized epitopes outside regions mutated in the B.1.351 and B.1.1.7 variants. Spike-specific TCR breadth and depth rose significantly after two AZD1222 doses compared with day 0 and with MenACWY recipients. Because no day 14 peak-response samples were available, repertoires were characterized only after the peak T cell response. CD4 TCRs associated with the vaccine covered the entire spike protein, and the dominant responses were in regions 160-218 and 743-854. Participants were mostly white British, with more females than males. The authors suggested clonal diversity may have been underestimated.

CDR3 length: 15 amino acids, cysteine to phenylalanine. The entry retains the CDR3 DNA only, 45 bases that are in frame from base 1. CDR1 SGHVS and CDR2 FQNEAQ were looked up in the germline V gene. The germline V end is reduced by 6 bases and the J end by 2 bases; junction bases left unmatched: 9. The sample's time point, from its label and the paper: baseline before first vaccination. The vaccinee samples were drawn from two UK trials, COV001 and COV002, one of which was a single-blind randomized controlled phase 2/3 trial testing AZD1222 (ChAdOx1 nCoV-19) in healthy adults. For TCRbeta chain sequencing, PBMC samples were collected from trial participants at day 0 and at day 28 after the second dose. The CDR3 regions of human TCRbeta chains were analyzed by immunosequencing. On the authors' methods: Repertoire TCRs were matched against a reference library of SARS-CoV-2-specific TCRs generated with the MIRA antigen-specificity platform. Breadth meant the fraction of unique TCRs that were SARS-CoV-2-associated, whereas depth meant the fraction of total T cells that were SARS-CoV-2-associated. Each spike-specific TCR was assigned to its reactive spike region and to a CD4 or CD8 class using the MIRA data. Log10-transformed breadth and depth values were compared by one-way ANOVA with Sidak's multiple comparisons tests. The table comes from immuneACCESS by way of TCRdb, which keeps in-frame sequences with V and J called. Part of the clones is missing from these tables; in studies checked, under half for an unresolved V gene and the rest for unknown reasons. The DNA gave D and trimming, while V, J and clone size come from that table. Counted in this sample were some 130,000 clones; more than 85% of them appeared once. About 3% of the sample rests with the top ten.

Notes on this clone: What antigen it recognizes has not been identified. No quality values exist for individual bases; no much larger clone is one base distant.

The specimen comprised peripheral blood, sampled on day 0 of AZD1222 vaccination. The chain was built from TRBV7-8 and TRBJ2-7, and TRBD1 aligns with 8 junction nucleotides. This TCR was recovered from an adult in good health. DNA sequence: TGTGCCAGCAGTTTGCCGGGACAGGAGGCCTACGAGCAGTACTTC. The encoded protein is CASSLPGQEAYEQYF.